The T cell receptor (beta chain) under discussion was sequenced for a study of Graves' ophthalmopathy and Graves' hyperthyroidism. For repertoire sequencing, the TCR beta CDR3 regions were amplified from RNA transcripts. In the first round, RT-PCR was carried out with HTBI primers, and a multiplex PCR formed the second round. Using its own MiXCR run on the multiplex PCR reads, TCRdb lists one record per CDR3 protein. Among hundreds of thousands of distinct CDR3 sequences listed, approximately 22% were seen once. The term stable hyperthyroidism indicated an absence of ophthalmopathy within 18 months of follow-up. Study-level points and caveats: Blood also harbored most expanded thyroid clonotypes above 0.001 frequency.

Details on this clonotype: The target antigen is unknown.

V was cut by 0 bases and J by 5 bases, with 13 bases left in between. The CDR3 loop spans 15 amino acids. Per the germline V gene, CDR1 is LGHDT and CDR2 is YNNKEL (reference sequence). The sample consisted of peripheral blood. This TCR derives from a woman aged 18-29 years with stable Graves' hyperthyroidism. Some clones in this sample may be carry-over from other donors' samples. This chain connects TRBV3-1 to TRBJ1-1; TRBD1 is a possible D gene (5 bases). DNA of the CDR3: TGTGCCAGCAGCCAAGATAATGGGGGAGGGACTGAAGCTTTCTTT. It specifies CASSQDNGGGTEAFF.